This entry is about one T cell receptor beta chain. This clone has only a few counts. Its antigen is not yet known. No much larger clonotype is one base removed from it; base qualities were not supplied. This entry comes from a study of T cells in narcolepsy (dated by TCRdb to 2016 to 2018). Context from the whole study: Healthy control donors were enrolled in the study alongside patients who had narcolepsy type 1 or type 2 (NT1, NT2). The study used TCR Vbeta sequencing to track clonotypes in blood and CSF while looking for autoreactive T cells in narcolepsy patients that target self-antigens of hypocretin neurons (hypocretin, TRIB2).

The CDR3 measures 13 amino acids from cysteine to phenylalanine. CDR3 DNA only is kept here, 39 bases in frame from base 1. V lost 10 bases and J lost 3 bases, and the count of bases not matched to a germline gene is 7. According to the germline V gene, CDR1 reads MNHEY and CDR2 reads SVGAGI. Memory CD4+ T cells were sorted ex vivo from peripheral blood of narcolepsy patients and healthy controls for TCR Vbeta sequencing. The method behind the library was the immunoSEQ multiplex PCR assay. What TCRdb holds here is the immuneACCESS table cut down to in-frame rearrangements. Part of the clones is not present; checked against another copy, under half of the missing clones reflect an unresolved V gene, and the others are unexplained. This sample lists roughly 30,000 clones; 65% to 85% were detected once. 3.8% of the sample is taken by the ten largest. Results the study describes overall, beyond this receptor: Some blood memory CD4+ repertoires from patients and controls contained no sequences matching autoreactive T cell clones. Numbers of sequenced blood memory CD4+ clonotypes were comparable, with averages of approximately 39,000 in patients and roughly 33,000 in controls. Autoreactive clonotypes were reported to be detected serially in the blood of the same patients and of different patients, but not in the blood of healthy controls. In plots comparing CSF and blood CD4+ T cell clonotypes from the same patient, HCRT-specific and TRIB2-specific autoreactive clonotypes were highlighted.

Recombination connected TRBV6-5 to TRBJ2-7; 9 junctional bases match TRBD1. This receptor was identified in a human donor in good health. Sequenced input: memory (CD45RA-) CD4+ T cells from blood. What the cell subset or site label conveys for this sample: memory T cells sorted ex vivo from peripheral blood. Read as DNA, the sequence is TGTGCCATCGAAAAGACAGGGGGCTACGAGCAGTACTTC. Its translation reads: CAIEKTGGYEQYF.